This is a list of T cell receptor beta chains from one sample in a study of T-cell reconstitution after alpha-beta-depleted transplantation in children. TCRdb re-derived calls from the PCR reads in MiXCR, one entry per CDR3 protein. Counted here are 350,000 to 500,000 distinct CDR3 sequences, roughly 44% occurring once; the ten biggest clones make up around a quarter. The sample here was PBMCs, taken before TCRalphabeta/CD19-depleted stem cell transplant. These receptors were collected from a girl aged 2-10 years with aplastic anemia, due to receive a stem cell transplant. Each CDR3 is given with its conserved first and last residue. The order of the fields is J gene, V gene, D gene, clone size, CDR3 DNA, CDR3 protein. A D gene is named only where the DNA matches it firmly. Part of the rows lack a size; the others show once, few, many or a class for expanded clones.

j_gene: TRBJ2-3; v_gene: TRBV20-1; d_gene: TRBD2; abundance: many; CDR3nt: TGCAGTGCTAGAGCACTAGCGGGAGTAGGGGATACGCAGTATTTT; CDR3aa: CSARALAGVGDTQYF
j_gene: TRBJ2-7; v_gene: TRBV30; d_gene: TRBD1; abundance: -; CDR3nt: TGTGCCTGGGACAGGGGGTACGAGCAGTACTTC; CDR3aa: CAWDRGYEQYF
j_gene: TRBJ2-7; v_gene: TRBV7-9; d_gene: -; abundance: many; CDR3nt: TGTGCCAGCAGCCTTCTGACAGGAGCGTCCTACGAGCAGTACTTC; CDR3aa: CASSLLTGASYEQYF
j_gene: TRBJ2-3; v_gene: TRBV28; d_gene: TRBD1; abundance: -; CDR3nt: TGTGCCAGCAGTTCCGGACAGGCCTATACGCAGTATTTT; CDR3aa: CASSSGQAYTQYF
j_gene: TRBJ2-5; v_gene: TRBV7-2; d_gene: -; abundance: once; CDR3nt: TGTGCCAGCAGCTTCCCACGTAGGGGTGAGACCCAGTACTTC; CDR3aa: CASSFPRRGETQYF
j_gene: TRBJ2-2; v_gene: TRBV9; d_gene: -; abundance: many; CDR3nt: TGTGCCAGCAGCGTAGGGCGATGGACCGGGGAGCTGTTTTTT; CDR3aa: CASSVGRWTGELFF
j_gene: TRBJ2-1; v_gene: TRBV20-1; d_gene: TRBD2; abundance: -; CDR3nt: TGCAGCTCCCCCACGGGAGGGGGCAATGAGCAGTTCTTC; CDR3aa: CSSPTGGGNEQFF
j_gene: TRBJ2-7; v_gene: TRBV6-1; d_gene: -; abundance: -; CDR3nt: TGTGCCAGCACGAGAGGGCCTAGGGACGAGCAGTACTTC; CDR3aa: CASTRGPRDEQYF
j_gene: TRBJ2-5; v_gene: TRBV7-3; d_gene: -; abundance: -; CDR3nt: TGTGCCAGCAGCTTTGAATGGGGGTCCCCAAAGACCCAGTACTTC; CDR3aa: CASSFEWGSPKTQYF
j_gene: TRBJ2-3; v_gene: TRBV11-2; d_gene: TRBD1; abundance: many; CDR3nt: TGTGCCAGCAGCTTCGGACAGGGGGATACGCAGTATTTT; CDR3aa: CASSFGQGDTQYF
j_gene: TRBJ2-3; v_gene: TRBV29-1; d_gene: -; abundance: -; CDR3nt: TGCAGCGTTGAAGGCCGGGACACGCAGTATTTT; CDR3aa: CSVEGRDTQYF
j_gene: TRBJ2-7; v_gene: TRBV11-2; d_gene: -; abundance: -; CDR3nt: TGTGCCAGCAGCAAGCCATGGTGGGCTAGCGTGGACTACGAGCAGTACTTC; CDR3aa: CASSKPWWASVDYEQYF
j_gene: TRBJ2-7; v_gene: TRBV6-1; d_gene: -; abundance: few; CDR3nt: TGTGCCAGCACTGGGCGGGCCTACGAGCAGTACTTC; CDR3aa: CASTGRAYEQYF
j_gene: TRBJ1-2; v_gene: TRBV7-2; d_gene: -; abundance: -; CDR3nt: TGTGCCAGCAGCTTAGCGCGTGGCTACACCTTC; CDR3aa: CASSLARGYTF
j_gene: TRBJ2-2; v_gene: TRBV18; d_gene: TRBD1; abundance: many; CDR3nt: TGTGCCAGCGCCACAGGGGCCCCCGCGAACACCGGGGAGCTGTTTTTT; CDR3aa: CASATGAPANTGELFF
j_gene: TRBJ2-4; v_gene: TRBV5-1; d_gene: TRBD1; abundance: many; CDR3nt: TGCGCCAGCAGCTTGGCCGGACAGGGGGTTGCCAAAAACATTCAGTACTTC; CDR3aa: CASSLAGQGVAKNIQYF
j_gene: TRBJ1-5; v_gene: TRBV29-1; d_gene: -; abundance: -; CDR3nt: TGCAGCGTCCAACGGGGCTCTAGCAATCAGCCCCAGCATTTT; CDR3aa: CSVQRGSSNQPQHF
j_gene: TRBJ2-7; v_gene: TRBV20-1; d_gene: -; abundance: many; CDR3nt: TGCAGTGCTAGAGTGGGGCAGCGGGAGCAGTACTTC; CDR3aa: CSARVGQREQYF
j_gene: TRBJ1-1; v_gene: TRBV28; d_gene: -; abundance: many; CDR3nt: TGTGCCAGCAGACCTGAGGGGCGCGCTGAAGCTTTCTTT; CDR3aa: CASRPEGRAEAFF
j_gene: TRBJ1-5; v_gene: TRBV2; d_gene: TRBD1; abundance: many; CDR3nt: TGTGCCAGCAGAACCAGGGGGAATCAGCCCCAGCATTTT; CDR3aa: CASRTRGNQPQHF
j_gene: TRBJ2-1; v_gene: TRBV7-9; d_gene: -; abundance: many; CDR3nt: TGTGCCAGCAGCTTCTCGGACACCCGGTACAATGAGCAGTTCTTC; CDR3aa: CASSFSDTRYNEQFF
j_gene: TRBJ1-1; v_gene: TRBV5-1; d_gene: -; abundance: few; CDR3nt: TGCGCCAGCAGCTTGGTAGGGGCGATTAACACTGAAGCTTTCTTT; CDR3aa: CASSLVGAINTEAFF
j_gene: TRBJ2-1; v_gene: TRBV20-1; d_gene: TRBD2; abundance: -; CDR3nt: TGCAGTGCCCCGGGACTAATGAACTACAATGAGCAGTTCTTC; CDR3aa: CSAPGLMNYNEQFF
j_gene: TRBJ2-3; v_gene: TRBV19; d_gene: -; abundance: -; CDR3nt: TGTGCCAGTAGTATGATCTTCACAGATACGCAGTATTTT; CDR3aa: CASSMIFTDTQYF
j_gene: TRBJ2-7; v_gene: TRBV12-3/TRBV12-4; d_gene: -; abundance: many; CDR3nt: TGTGCCAGCCACCGTTCCGGAAGCTCCTACGAGCAGTACTTC; CDR3aa: CASHRSGSSYEQYF
j_gene: TRBJ2-7; v_gene: TRBV20-1; d_gene: -; abundance: -; CDR3nt: TGCAGTGCTAGAGCCCCCCGCAGCTACGAGCAGTACTTC; CDR3aa: CSARAPRSYEQYF
j_gene: TRBJ1-5; v_gene: TRBV4-2; d_gene: TRBD1; abundance: -; CDR3nt: TGTGCCAGCGCACCCGGGACAGGCAATCAGCCCCAGCATTTT; CDR3aa: CASAPGTGNQPQHF
j_gene: TRBJ2-5; v_gene: TRBV18; d_gene: -; abundance: few; CDR3nt: TGTGCCAGCTCACAACAGTACCAAGAGACCCAGTACTTC; CDR3aa: CASSQQYQETQYF
j_gene: TRBJ2-7; v_gene: TRBV20-1; d_gene: TRBD1; abundance: few; CDR3nt: TGCAGTGCTAATAAAGGGGGCTTCGTCTCCTACGAGCAGTACTTC; CDR3aa: CSANKGGFVSYEQYF
j_gene: TRBJ1-6; v_gene: TRBV10-3; d_gene: -; abundance: -; CDR3nt: TGTGCCATCAGTGAGGGACGGTCTAGAGGGGGATCACCCCTCCACTTT; CDR3aa: CAISEGRSRGGSPLHF
j_gene: TRBJ2-3; v_gene: TRBV12-3/TRBV12-4; d_gene: TRBD2; abundance: many; CDR3nt: TGTGCCAGCAGTTTAGGACTAGCGGGAGGCAGAGATACGCAGTATTTT; CDR3aa: CASSLGLAGGRDTQYF
j_gene: TRBJ2-1; v_gene: TRBV28; d_gene: -; abundance: many; CDR3nt: TGTGCCAGCACCATGGCGGCTAGCGATGAGCAGTTCTTC; CDR3aa: CASTMAASDEQFF
j_gene: TRBJ1-3; v_gene: TRBV7-9; d_gene: TRBD1; abundance: -; CDR3nt: TGTGCCAGCAGCTTAGGCTACAGGGGGCACGGAAACACCATATATTTT; CDR3aa: CASSLGYRGHGNTIYF
j_gene: TRBJ1-5; v_gene: TRBV4-1; d_gene: -; abundance: -; CDR3nt: TGCGCCAGCAGCCAAGTACAGGTGAACAATCAGCCCCAGCATTTT; CDR3aa: CASSQVQVNNQPQHF
j_gene: TRBJ2-3; v_gene: TRBV5-1; d_gene: -; abundance: -; CDR3nt: TGCGCCAGCAGCACGGGTCGGTCCAGCACAGATACGCAGTATTTT; CDR3aa: CASSTGRSSTDTQYF
j_gene: TRBJ2-7; v_gene: TRBV7-8; d_gene: -; abundance: -; CDR3nt: TGTGCCAGCAGCTTAAGGGGAGAATGGGACGAGCAGTACTTC; CDR3aa: CASSLRGEWDEQYF
j_gene: TRBJ2-2; v_gene: TRBV20-1; d_gene: TRBD2; abundance: -; CDR3nt: TGCAGTGCTAGTGGTAGCGGGTCCACCGGGGAGCTGTTTTTT; CDR3aa: CSASGSGSTGELFF
j_gene: TRBJ2-3; v_gene: TRBV27; d_gene: TRBD2; abundance: -; CDR3nt: TGTGCCAGCAGTTTAGGTAGCGGGGGGGGCCCCACAGATACGCAGTATTTT; CDR3aa: CASSLGSGGGPTDTQYF
j_gene: TRBJ2-1; v_gene: TRBV27; d_gene: TRBD2; abundance: -; CDR3nt: TGTGCCAGCAGTTTGGCGTTCGTAGCGGGAGGGCCCAATGAGCAGTTCTTC; CDR3aa: CASSLAFVAGGPNEQFF
j_gene: TRBJ2-1; v_gene: TRBV12-3/TRBV12-4; d_gene: TRBD2; abundance: many; CDR3nt: TGTGCCAGCAGTTTGGGGCTAGCGGGGAGAGGTGAGCAGTTCTTC; CDR3aa: CASSLGLAGRGEQFF
j_gene: TRBJ2-5; v_gene: TRBV29-1; d_gene: TRBD1; abundance: -; CDR3nt: TGCAGCGTTGCAACCGGGACAGGGAATCAAGAGACCCAGTACTTC; CDR3aa: CSVATGTGNQETQYF
j_gene: TRBJ2-3; v_gene: TRBV12-3/TRBV12-4; d_gene: TRBD2; abundance: -; CDR3nt: TGTGCCAGCAGTTTTCCAGGGAGGGGCACAGATACGCAGTATTTT; CDR3aa: CASSFPGRGTDTQYF
j_gene: TRBJ2-3; v_gene: TRBV2; d_gene: -; abundance: -; CDR3nt: TGTGCCAGCAGGTATGGGGCCGGTAACACGCAGTATTTT; CDR3aa: CASRYGAGNTQYF
j_gene: TRBJ2-2; v_gene: TRBV7-6; d_gene: TRBD1; abundance: once; CDR3nt: TGTGCCAGCAGCCCCCGGGACAGGGGAGGCACCGGGGAGCTGTTTTTT; CDR3aa: CASSPRDRGGTGELFF
j_gene: TRBJ2-1; v_gene: TRBV28; d_gene: TRBD2; abundance: -; CDR3nt: TGTGCCAGCAGTTTATCTAGCGGGGAGGGTTACAATGAGCAGTTCTTC; CDR3aa: CASSLSSGEGYNEQFF
j_gene: TRBJ2-5; v_gene: TRBV4-2; d_gene: TRBD2; abundance: -; CDR3nt: TGTGCCAGCAGCACAAGGACTAGCGGGGGGGCGGGGACCCAGTACTTC; CDR3aa: CASSTRTSGGAGTQYF
j_gene: TRBJ2-3; v_gene: TRBV20-1; d_gene: TRBD1; abundance: -; CDR3nt: TGCAGTGCTGACGGATCGGGACAGCCATCGATCCCAGATACGCAGTATTTT; CDR3aa: CSADGSGQPSIPDTQYF
j_gene: TRBJ2-7; v_gene: TRBV3-1; d_gene: TRBD2; abundance: many; CDR3nt: TGTGCCAGCAGCCAAATGACTAGCGGGAGAGGTGGCGAGCAGTACTTC; CDR3aa: CASSQMTSGRGGEQYF
j_gene: TRBJ2-7; v_gene: TRBV4-1; d_gene: TRBD2; abundance: few; CDR3nt: TGCGCCAGCAGCCAAGATGGGCCGGGACTAGCGGCCGACGAGCAGTACTTC; CDR3aa: CASSQDGPGLAADEQYF
j_gene: TRBJ2-7; v_gene: TRBV30; d_gene: -; abundance: -; CDR3nt: TGTGCCTGGAGTATCGCTTTGGGGGGGCCAAGAGATAGGGCTTACGAGCAGTACTTC; CDR3aa: CAWSIALGGPRDRAYEQYF
j_gene: TRBJ1-1; v_gene: TRBV28; d_gene: -; abundance: few; CDR3nt: TGTGCCAGCAGTACCAGGGACACTGAAGCTTTCTTT; CDR3aa: CASSTRDTEAFF
j_gene: TRBJ2-1; v_gene: TRBV7-9; d_gene: -; abundance: -; CDR3nt: TGTGCCAGCAGCTTAGGGGGCCTCGGGCCCTACAATGAGCAGTTCTTC; CDR3aa: CASSLGGLGPYNEQFF
j_gene: TRBJ2-5; v_gene: TRBV29-1; d_gene: TRBD2; abundance: -; CDR3nt: TGCAGCGTTGGGGGCCTAGCGGGATTTTCCCAAGAGACCCAGTACTTC; CDR3aa: CSVGGLAGFSQETQYF
j_gene: TRBJ2-4; v_gene: TRBV12-3/TRBV12-4; d_gene: -; abundance: -; CDR3nt: TGTGCCAGCAGTGCGGGGACGTCAGTCTTC; CDR3aa: CASSAGTSVF
j_gene: TRBJ2-2; v_gene: TRBV20-1; d_gene: -; abundance: few; CDR3nt: TGCAGTGCTAGAGTCGAGATCCTAGGCACCGGGGAGCTGTTTTTT; CDR3aa: CSARVEILGTGELFF
j_gene: TRBJ2-1; v_gene: TRBV4-1; d_gene: -; abundance: -; CDR3nt: TGCGCCAGCAGACCCCTCCTGGGAAACTCCTACAATGAGCAGTTCTTC; CDR3aa: CASRPLLGNSYNEQFF
j_gene: TRBJ2-6; v_gene: TRBV3-1; d_gene: -; abundance: -; CDR3nt: TGTGCCAGCAGCCTACTCGATAGAGCCTCAGGGTTCGGGGCCAACGTCCTGACTTTC; CDR3aa: CASSLLDRASGFGANVLTF
j_gene: TRBJ2-5; v_gene: TRBV4-1; d_gene: -; abundance: -; CDR3nt: TGCGCCAGCAGCCAAGATAAAGGGCAGCTACGAGAGACCCAGTACTTC; CDR3aa: CASSQDKGQLRETQYF
j_gene: TRBJ2-5; v_gene: TRBV7-2; d_gene: -; abundance: -; CDR3nt: TGTGCCAGCAGCGCCTCAGGGAAAGAGACCCAGTACTTC; CDR3aa: CASSASGKETQYF